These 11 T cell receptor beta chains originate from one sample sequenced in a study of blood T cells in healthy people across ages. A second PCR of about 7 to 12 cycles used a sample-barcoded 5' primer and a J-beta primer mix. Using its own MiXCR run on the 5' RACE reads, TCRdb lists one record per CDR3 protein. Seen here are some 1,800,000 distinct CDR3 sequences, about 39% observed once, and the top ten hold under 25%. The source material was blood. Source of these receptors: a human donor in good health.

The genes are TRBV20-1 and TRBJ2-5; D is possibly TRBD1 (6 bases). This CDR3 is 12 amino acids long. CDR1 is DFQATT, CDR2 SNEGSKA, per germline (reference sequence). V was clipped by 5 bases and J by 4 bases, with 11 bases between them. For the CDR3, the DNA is TGCAGTGCTTGGACAGCCCTAGAGACCCAGTACTTC. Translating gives CSAWTALETQYF.

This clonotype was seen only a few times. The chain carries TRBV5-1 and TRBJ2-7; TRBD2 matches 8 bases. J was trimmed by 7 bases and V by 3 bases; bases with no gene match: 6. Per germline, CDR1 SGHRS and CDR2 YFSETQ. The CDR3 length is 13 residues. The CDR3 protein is CASSYFGTSEQYF. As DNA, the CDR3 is TGCGCCAGCAGCTACTTCGGGACTAGTGAGCAGTACTTC.

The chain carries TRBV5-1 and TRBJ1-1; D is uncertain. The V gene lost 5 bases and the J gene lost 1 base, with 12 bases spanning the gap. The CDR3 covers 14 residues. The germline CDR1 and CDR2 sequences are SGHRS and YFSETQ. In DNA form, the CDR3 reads TGCGCCAGCAGGTGGATCGGGTCGAACACTGAAGCTTTCTTT. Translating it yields CASRWIGSNTEAFF.

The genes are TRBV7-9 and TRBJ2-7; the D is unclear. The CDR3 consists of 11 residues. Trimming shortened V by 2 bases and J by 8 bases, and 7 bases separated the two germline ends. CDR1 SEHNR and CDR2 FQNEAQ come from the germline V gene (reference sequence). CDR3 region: CASSLNGKQYF. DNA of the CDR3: TGTGCCAGCAGCTTAAACGGAAAGCAGTACTTC.

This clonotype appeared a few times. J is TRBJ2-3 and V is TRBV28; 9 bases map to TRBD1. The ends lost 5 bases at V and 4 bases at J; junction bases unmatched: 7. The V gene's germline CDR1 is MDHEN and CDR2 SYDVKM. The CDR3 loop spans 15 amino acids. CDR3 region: CASSHRGRASDTQYF. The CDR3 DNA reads TGTGCCAGCAGTCACAGGGGGCGAGCGTCAGATACGCAGTATTTT.

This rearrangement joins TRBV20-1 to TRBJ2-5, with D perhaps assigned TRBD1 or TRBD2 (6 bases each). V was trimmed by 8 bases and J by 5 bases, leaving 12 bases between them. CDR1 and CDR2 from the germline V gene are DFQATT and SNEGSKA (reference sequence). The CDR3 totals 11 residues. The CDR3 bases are TGCAGTCCAAAGGGGGGCGAGACCCAGTACTTC. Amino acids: CSPKGGETQYF.

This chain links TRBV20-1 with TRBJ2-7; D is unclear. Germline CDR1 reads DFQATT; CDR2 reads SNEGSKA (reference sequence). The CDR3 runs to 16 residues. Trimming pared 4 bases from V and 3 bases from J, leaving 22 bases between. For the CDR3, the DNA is TGCAGTGCTACAAATCGGGCCGGGCAGATCGGCTACGAGCAGTACTTC. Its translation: CSATNRAGQIGYEQYF.

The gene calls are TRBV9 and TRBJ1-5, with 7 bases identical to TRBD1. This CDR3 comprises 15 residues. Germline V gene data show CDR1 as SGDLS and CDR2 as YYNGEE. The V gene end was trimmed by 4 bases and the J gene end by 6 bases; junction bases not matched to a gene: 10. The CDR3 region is CASSLQGGLFQPQHF. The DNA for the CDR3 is TGTGCCAGCAGCCTGCAGGGGGGTCTGTTTCAGCCCCAGCATTTT. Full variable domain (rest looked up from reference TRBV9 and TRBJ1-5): DSGVTQTPKHLITATGQRVTLRCSPRSGDLSVYWYQQSLDQGLQFLIQYYNGEERAKGNILERFSAQQFPDLHSELNLSSLELGDSALYFCASSLQGGLFQPQHFGDGTRLSIL.

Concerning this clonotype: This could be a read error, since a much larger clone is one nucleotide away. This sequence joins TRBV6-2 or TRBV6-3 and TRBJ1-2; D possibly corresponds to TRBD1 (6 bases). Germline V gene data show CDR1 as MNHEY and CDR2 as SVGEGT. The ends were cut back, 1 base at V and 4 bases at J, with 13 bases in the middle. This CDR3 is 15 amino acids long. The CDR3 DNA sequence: TGTGCCAGCAGTTACTACAGGGTTGGAAGCTATGGCTACACCTTC. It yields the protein CASSYYRVGSYGYTF.

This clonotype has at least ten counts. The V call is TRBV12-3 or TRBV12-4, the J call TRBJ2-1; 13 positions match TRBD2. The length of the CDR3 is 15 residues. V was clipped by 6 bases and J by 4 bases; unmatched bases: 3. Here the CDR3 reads CASSPTSGGYNEQFF. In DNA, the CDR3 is TGTGCCAGCAGCCCGACTAGCGGGGGGTACAATGAGCAGTTCTTC.

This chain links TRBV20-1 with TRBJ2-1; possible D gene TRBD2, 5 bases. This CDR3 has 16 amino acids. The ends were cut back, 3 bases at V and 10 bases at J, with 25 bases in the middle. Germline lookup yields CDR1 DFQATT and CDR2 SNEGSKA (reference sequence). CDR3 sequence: CSARNPGGGSAYEQFF. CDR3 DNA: TGCAGTGCTAGGAACCCAGGCGGAGGTAGCGCCTACGAGCAGTTCTTC.